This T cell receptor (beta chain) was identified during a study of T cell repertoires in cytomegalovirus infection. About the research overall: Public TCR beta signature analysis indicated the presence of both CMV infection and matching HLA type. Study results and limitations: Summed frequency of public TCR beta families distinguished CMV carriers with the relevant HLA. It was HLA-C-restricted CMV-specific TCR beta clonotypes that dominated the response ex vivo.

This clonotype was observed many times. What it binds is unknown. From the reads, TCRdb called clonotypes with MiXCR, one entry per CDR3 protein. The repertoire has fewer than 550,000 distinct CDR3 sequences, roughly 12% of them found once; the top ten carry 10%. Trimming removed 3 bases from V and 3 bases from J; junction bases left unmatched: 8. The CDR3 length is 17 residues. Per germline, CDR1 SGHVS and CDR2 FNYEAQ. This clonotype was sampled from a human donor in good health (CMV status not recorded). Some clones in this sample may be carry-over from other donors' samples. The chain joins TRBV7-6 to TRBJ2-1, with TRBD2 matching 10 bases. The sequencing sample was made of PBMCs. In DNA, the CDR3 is TGTGCCAGCAGCTTTCCCGAGACTAGCGGGTACTACAATGAGCAGTTCTTC. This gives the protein CASSFPETSGYYNEQFF. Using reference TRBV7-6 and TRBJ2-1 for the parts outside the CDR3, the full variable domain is GAGVSQSPRYKVTKRGQDVALRCDPISGHVSLYWYRQALGQGPEFLTYFNYEAQQDKSGLPNDRFSAERPEGSISTLTIQRTEQRDSAMYRCASSFPETSGYYNEQFFGPGTRLTVL.